The clone carrying this T cell receptor (beta chain) was recorded many times. Its antigen is undetermined. 5'RACE with 10-nucleotide random UMIs generated the cDNA. Each CDR3 protein is one row after TCRdb ran MiXCR on the 5' RACE reads. The data hold tens of thousands of distinct CDR3 sequences, with about 2.5% observed a single time. The data belong to a study of neurological immune-mediated disorders. Study-wide findings and caveats: The greatest TCR clonal expansion occurred in HTLV-1-associated myelopathy and the least in multiple sclerosis, which fell below healthy controls. Repertoires from 18 of 34 multiple sclerosis patients grouped phylogenetically into a related-CDR3 cluster, suggesting a possible signature. There were no CDR3 amino acid sequences shared by expanded clones across subjects, a result suggesting private repertoires in all groups.

CDR3 length: 15 amino acids. The J segment lost 2 bases and the V segment lost 0 bases, leaving 3 bases of the junction unmatched. Germline V gives CDR1 SGHRS, CDR2 YFSETQ. This receptor was obtained from a woman aged 45-59 years with multiple sclerosis. The sample comprised PBMCs. This chain links TRBV5-1 with TRBJ2-5, with 8 bases matching TRBD1. CDR3 sequence: CASSLDGTGQETQYF. The CDR3 DNA reads TGCGCCAGCAGCTTGGACGGGACAGGACAAGAGACCCAGTACTTC. Complete variable domain (other parts from reference TRBV5-1 and TRBJ2-5): KAGVTQTPRYLIKTRGQQVTLSCSPISGHRSVSWYQQTPGQGLQFLFEYFSETQRNKGNFPGRFSGRQFSNSRSEMNVSTLELGDSALYLCASSLDGTGQETQYFGPGTRLLVL.